This T cell receptor (beta chain) was captured in a study of identical twins. Findings and limits, study-wide: Alpha sequences that were out-of-frame and twin-shared showed an excess of low generation probability. The conclusions drew on cross-sectional statistical analysis instead of tracking the same donors.

A universal primer site arose from template switching, and cDNA bore unique molecular identifiers. TCRdb processed the 5' RACE reads anew with MiXCR; each CDR3 protein has one entry. This sample yields about 1.7 million distinct CDR3 sequences, of which more than 30% are seen a single time; around 0.25% belongs to the top ten. As for this clonotype: Its antigen is unknown.

Everyone who donated was a healthy Caucasian. The CDR3 is made up of 14 amino acids. Germline CDR1 MNHNS, CDR2 SASEGT. Trimming left V 6 bases short and J 8 bases short, with 17 bases between. The source is a newborn girl in good health. The chain is built from TRBV6-1 and TRBJ2-1, with D perhaps matching TRBD2 (6 bases). The sample was cord blood. The CDR3 region is CASSTRGREDEQFF. The CDR3 DNA sequence: TGTGCCAGCAGCACGCGGGGAAGGGAGGATGAGCAGTTCTTC.